Sequencing of this T cell receptor beta chain was carried out in a study of CD8+ T cells in alopecia areata. Study conclusions and caveats: Tofacitinib significantly lowered scalp clonality and expanded CD8+ clones among the top 100. Higher clonality and more expanded CD8+ clones appeared in lesional than normal scalp.

Reverse transcription of extracted RNA yielded cDNA, which provided the sequencing template. Data came from immunoSEQ multiplex PCR; TCRdb stores just in-frame clones and leaves some out. The sample includes about 130,000 clones, about 56% of them seen just once. The trim removed 4 bases at V and 4 bases at J, leaving 10 bases unmatched. Germline V lookup: CDR1 SGHNT, CDR2 YYREEE (reference sequence). The CDR3 is 15 amino acids. A word on this clone: Its antigen is not identified.

Sample treatment: oral pan-JAK inhibitor, 5-10 mg twice daily. This TCR was recovered from a human donor with alopecia areata. This material consisted of CD8+ T cells sorted from blood, taken at week 4, from a patient treated with tofacitinib. The chain uses TRBV5-4 and TRBJ1-2; 7 positions match TRBD1. The CDR3 sequence is CASSLTSGDSYGYTF. CDR3 nucleotides: TGTGCCAGCAGCCTTACCTCGGGGGACAGCTATGGCTACACCTTC.